The clone carrying this TCR beta chain has a handful of counts. No antigen is known for it. This entry belongs to a study of cytomegalovirus exposure and HLA in healthy donors. Primers for the PCR totalled 60 Vbeta and 13 Jbeta. Profiled with immunoSEQ multiplex PCR; TCRdb holds only in-frame clones, not every one. This table holds 95,000 to 150,000 clones, roughly 80% found once. Study results and caveats: CMV serostatus was the only recorded immune exposure for donors. By HLA locus, TCR association rates varied in a later analysis, with DRB1 showing the most and HLA-C the fewest. Later analysis demonstrated an association between a missense DCLRE1C variant and TCR beta V- and J-gene trimming. According to a later analysis, most TCR beta chains associated with CMV appeared HLA-restricted.

This receptor was identified in a woman in her 40s in good health and CMV-seronegative. What was sequenced was PBMCs.

The CDR3 DNA follows: TGTGCCAGCAGCTCCCACAGGGAGGGTCGGGGTGGCTACACCTTC. This gives the protein CASSSHREGRGGYTF. The V and J genes are TRBV7-2 and TRBJ1-2; possible D gene TRBD1, 6 bases. Germline values: CDR1 SGHTA, CDR2 FQGNSA. V dropped 4 bases and J dropped 7 bases, with 19 bases sitting between them. The CDR3 has 15 residues.